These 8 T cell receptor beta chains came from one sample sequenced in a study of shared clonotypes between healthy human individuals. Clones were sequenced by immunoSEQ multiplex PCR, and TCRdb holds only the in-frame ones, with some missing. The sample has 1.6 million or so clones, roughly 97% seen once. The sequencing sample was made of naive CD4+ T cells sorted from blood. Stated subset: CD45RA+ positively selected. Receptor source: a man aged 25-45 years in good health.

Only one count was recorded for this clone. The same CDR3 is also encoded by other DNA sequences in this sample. The CDR3 coding sequence is TGTGCCAGCAGTTTCCCAGGTGAGCAGTTCTTC. This gives the protein CASSFPGEQFF. The V and J genes are TRBV28 and TRBJ2-1; D is undetermined. The CDR3 consists of 11 residues. The V end was cut by 3 bases, the J end by 9 bases, with 6 bases between. CDR1 and CDR2 from the germline V gene are MDHEN and SYDVKM. Full variable domain (remainder filled in from reference TRBV28 and TRBJ2-1): DVKVTQSSRYLVKRTGEKVFLECVQDMDHENMFWYRQDPGLGLRLIYFSYDVKMKEKGDIPEGYSVSREKKERFSLILESASTNQTSMYLCASSFPGEQFFGPGTRLTVL.

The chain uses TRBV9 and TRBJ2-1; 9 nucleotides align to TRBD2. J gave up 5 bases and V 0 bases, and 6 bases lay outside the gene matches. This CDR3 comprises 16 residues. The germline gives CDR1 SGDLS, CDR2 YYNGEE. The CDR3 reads CASSVGGTSYHNEQFF. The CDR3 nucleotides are TGTGCCAGCAGCGTAGGCGGGACTAGCTACCACAATGAGCAGTTCTTC. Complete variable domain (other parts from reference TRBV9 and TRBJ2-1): DSGVTQTPKHLITATGQRVTLRCSPRSGDLSVYWYQQSLDQGLQFLIQYYNGEERAKGNILERFSAQQFPDLHSELNLSSLELGDSALYFCASSVGGTSYHNEQFFGPGTRLTVL.

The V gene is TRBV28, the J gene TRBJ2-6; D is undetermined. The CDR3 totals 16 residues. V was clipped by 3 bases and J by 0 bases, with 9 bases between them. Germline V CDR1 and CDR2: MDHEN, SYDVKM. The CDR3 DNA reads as TGTGCCAGCAGTTTGAGGCTGACCTCTGGGGCCAACGTCCTGACTTTC. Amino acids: CASSLRLTSGANVLTF.

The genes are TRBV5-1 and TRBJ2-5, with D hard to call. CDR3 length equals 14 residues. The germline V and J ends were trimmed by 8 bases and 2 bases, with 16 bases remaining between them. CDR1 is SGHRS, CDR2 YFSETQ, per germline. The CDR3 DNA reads TGCGCCAGTACGACCTTTCCACCACAAGAGACCCAGTACTTC. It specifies CASTTFPPQETQYF.

CDR3 sequence: CASSPPPSRYTDTQYF. The CDR3 DNA reads TGTGCCAGCTCACCACCGCCTAGCCGATACACAGATACGCAGTATTTT. The V gene is TRBV18, the J gene TRBJ2-3; TRBD2 might be the D (5 bases). The CDR3 has 16 residues. Trimming stripped 0 bases from V and 2 bases from J, with 12 bases between. CDR1 and CDR2 (germline): KGHSH, LQKENI.

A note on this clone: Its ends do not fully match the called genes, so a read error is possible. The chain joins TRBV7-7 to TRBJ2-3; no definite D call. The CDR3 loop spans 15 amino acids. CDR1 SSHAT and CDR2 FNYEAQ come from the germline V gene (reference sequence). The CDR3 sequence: CASSLGLAATDTQYF. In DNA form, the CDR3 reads TGTGCTAGCAGCTTAGGGCTCGCGGCCACAGATACGCAGTATTTT.

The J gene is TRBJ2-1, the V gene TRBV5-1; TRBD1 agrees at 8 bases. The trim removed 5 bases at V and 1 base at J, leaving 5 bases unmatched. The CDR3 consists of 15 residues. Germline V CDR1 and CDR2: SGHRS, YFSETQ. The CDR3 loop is CASSWTGSSYNEQFF. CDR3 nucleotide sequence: TGCGCCAGCAGTTGGACAGGGTCATCCTACAATGAGCAGTTCTTC.

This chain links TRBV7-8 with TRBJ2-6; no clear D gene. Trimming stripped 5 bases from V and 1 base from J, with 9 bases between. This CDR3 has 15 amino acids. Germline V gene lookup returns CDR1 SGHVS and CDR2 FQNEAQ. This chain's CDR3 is CASSRRDSGANVLTF. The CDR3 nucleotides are TGTGCCAGCAGCCGAAGGGATTCTGGGGCCAACGTCCTGACTTTC.